Below are 12 T cell receptor beta chains sequenced from a single sample in a study of control samples from healthy donors and cancer patients. Sequenced by immunoSEQ multiplex PCR; TCRdb stores in-frame clones only, minus some. The sample carries some 56,000 clones, 95% recorded once. The sample was blood. The receptors come from a young man in good health.

The chain couples TRBV30 to TRBJ2-5, with D possibly being TRBD2 (7 bases). CDR1 is GTSNPN and CDR2 is SVGIG in the germline V gene (reference sequence). The CDR3 spans 13 residues. Trimming cost V 5 bases and J 4 bases, with 14 bases left between them. CDR3 sequence: CAWEPRGAETQYF. Written as DNA, the CDR3 is TGTGCCTGGGAACCACGGGGGGCAGAGACCCAGTACTTC.

The chain links TRBV20-1 to TRBJ2-1, with 8 bases lining up with TRBD2. Germline trimming cut 3 bases from V and 2 bases from J; bases unmatched to any gene: 6. The CDR3 loop spans 15 amino acids. Germline V gene data show CDR1 as DFQATT and CDR2 as SNEGSKA (reference sequence). The CDR3 DNA is TGCAGTGCTAGTTGGGCGGGAGGCCCCTACAATGAGCAGTTCTTC. This sequence encodes CSASWAGGPYNEQFF.

The V call is TRBV19, the J call TRBJ2-2, with D unclear. This CDR3 contains 14 residues. Between the trimmed V and J ends, which lost 3 bases and 4 bases, there was a span of 9 bases. The germline gives CDR1 LNHDA, CDR2 SQIVND (reference sequence). DNA of the CDR3: TGTGCCAGTAGTATGGGGTACAGCACCGGGGAGCTGTTTTTT. Its translation: CASSMGYSTGELFF.

The V gene is TRBV28, the J gene TRBJ1-6, with 10 nucleotides matching TRBD1. This CDR3 is 14 amino acids long. The germline CDR1 and CDR2 sequences are MDHEN and SYDVKM. V shed 6 bases and J 10 bases; nucleotides not matched to a gene: 6. The CDR3 DNA follows: TGTGCCAGCAGACCCGGGACAGGGGTGTCACCCCTCCACTTT. It encodes CASRPGTGVSPLHF.

The chain employs TRBV19 and TRBJ2-7; D gene unclear. V was shortened by 6 bases and J by 2 bases, with 11 bases between the two germline ends. This CDR3 is 13 amino acids long. Per the germline V gene, CDR1 is LNHDA and CDR2 is SQIVND (reference sequence). The CDR3 protein is CASSPGSAYEQYF. CDR3 nucleotides: TGTGCCAGTAGCCCCGGGTCCGCCTACGAGCAGTACTTC.

J is TRBJ1-2 and V is TRBV5-5; D may be TRBD1 (5 bases). V was clipped by 4 bases and J by 0 bases, with 13 bases between them. This CDR3 is 15 amino acids long. Germline loops: CDR1 SGHKS, CDR2 YYEKEE (reference sequence). The CDR3 sequence: CASSPQGPANYGYTF. The CDR3 DNA reads as TGTGCCAGCAGCCCCCAGGGACCCGCTAACTATGGCTACACCTTC.

This chain links TRBV28 with TRBJ1-1, with D possibly TRBD1 on 6 matching bases. In germline, CDR1 is MDHEN, CDR2 SYDVKM. This CDR3 comprises 14 residues. With 5 bases removed from V and 1 base from J, the gap between germline ends came to 11 bases. The CDR3 DNA reads as TGTGCCAGCAGTCCACAGACAGGGAACACTGAAGCTTTCTTT. Its protein product is CASSPQTGNTEAFF.

The chain is built from TRBV5-1 and TRBJ2-1; no clear D. V lost 0 bases to trimming and J lost 5 bases, with 12 bases between them. From germline, CDR1 is SGHRS and CDR2 YFSETQ. The CDR3 is made up of 15 amino acids. Here the CDR3 reads CASSLVLGRDNEQFF. CDR3 coding DNA: TGCGCCAGCAGCTTGGTACTGGGCAGAGACAATGAGCAGTTCTTC.

The CDR3 reads CASTIGDRDFNQPQHF. DNA for the CDR3: TGTGCCAGCACCATTGGGGACAGAGATTTCAATCAGCCCCAGCATTTT. The chain uses TRBV7-9 and TRBJ1-5; 7 bases agree with TRBD1. This CDR3 is built from 16 residues. Trimming at V came to 7 bases and at J to 3 bases, leaving 12 bases not matched to a gene. CDR1 is SEHNR, CDR2 FQNEAQ, per germline (reference sequence).

This chain joins TRBV7-2 and TRBJ1-6, with 7 bases fitting TRBD1. The V gene end was trimmed by 5 bases and the J gene end by 11 bases; junction bases not matched to a gene: 12. There are 15 residues in the CDR3. Looked up from germline, CDR1 is SGHTA and CDR2 is FQGNSA. CDR3 DNA: TGTGCCAGCAGCCCTAGGGTGACAGGGTATACACCCCTCCACTTT. Translated, it gives CASSPRVTGYTPLHF.

This clone was recorded once. V is TRBV9 and J is TRBJ1-1, with no clear D. Deletions cut 3 bases from V and 2 bases from J, with 11 bases between. The CDR3 has 14 amino acids. Germline loops: CDR1 SGDLS, CDR2 YYNGEE. The CDR3 coding sequence is TGTGCCAGCAGCGAATTGGGGTTAAACACTGAAGCTTTCTTT. Protein sequence: CASSELGLNTEAFF. Filled out from reference TRBV9 and TRBJ1-1, the complete variable domain reads DSGVTQTPKHLITATGQRVTLRCSPRSGDLSVYWYQQSLDQGLQFLIQYYNGEERAKGNILERFSAQQFPDLHSELNLSSLELGDSALYFCASSELGLNTEAFFGQGTRLTVV.

This chain links TRBV14 with TRBJ2-7, with 14 bases identical to TRBD2. CDR3 length: 17 amino acids. V lost 6 bases to trimming and J lost 6 bases; unmatched junction nucleotides: 13. Germline loops: CDR1 SGHDN, CDR2 FVKESK. The CDR3 protein is CASSDGTSGRRWGEQYF. DNA for the CDR3: TGTGCCAGCAGTGACGGGACTAGCGGGAGAAGATGGGGCGAGCAGTACTTC.